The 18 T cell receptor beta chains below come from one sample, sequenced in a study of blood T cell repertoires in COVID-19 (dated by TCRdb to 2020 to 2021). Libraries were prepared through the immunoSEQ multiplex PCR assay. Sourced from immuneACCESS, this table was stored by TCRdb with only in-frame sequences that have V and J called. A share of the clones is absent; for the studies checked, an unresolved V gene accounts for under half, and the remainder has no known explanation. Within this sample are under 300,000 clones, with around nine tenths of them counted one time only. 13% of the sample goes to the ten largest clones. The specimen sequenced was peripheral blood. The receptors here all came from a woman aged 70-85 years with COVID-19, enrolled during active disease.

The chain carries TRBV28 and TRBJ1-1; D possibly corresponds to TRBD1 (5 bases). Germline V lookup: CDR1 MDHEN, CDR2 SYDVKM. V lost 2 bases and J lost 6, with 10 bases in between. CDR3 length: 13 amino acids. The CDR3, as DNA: TGTGCCAGCAGTTTAATCGACAGACCTGAAGCTTTCTTT. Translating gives CASSLIDRPEAFF.

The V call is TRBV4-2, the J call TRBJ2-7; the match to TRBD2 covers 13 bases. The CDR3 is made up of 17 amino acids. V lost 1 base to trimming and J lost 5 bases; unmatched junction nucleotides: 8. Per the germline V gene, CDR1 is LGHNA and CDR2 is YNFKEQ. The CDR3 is CASSQGVGLAGPDEQYF. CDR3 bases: TGTGCCAGCAGCCAAGGAGTGGGACTAGCGGGGCCAGACGAGCAGTACTTC.

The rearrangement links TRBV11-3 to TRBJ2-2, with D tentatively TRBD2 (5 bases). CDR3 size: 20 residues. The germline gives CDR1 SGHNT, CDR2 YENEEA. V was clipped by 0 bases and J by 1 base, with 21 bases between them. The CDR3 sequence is CASSLDQPGKPSKNTGELFF. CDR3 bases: TGTGCCAGCAGCTTAGATCAACCGGGAAAACCATCAAAGAACACCGGGGAGCTGTTTTTT.

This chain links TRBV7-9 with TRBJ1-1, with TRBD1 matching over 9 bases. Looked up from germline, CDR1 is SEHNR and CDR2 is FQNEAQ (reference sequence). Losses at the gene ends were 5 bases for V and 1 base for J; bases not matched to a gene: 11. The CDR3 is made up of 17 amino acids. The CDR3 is CASSSNRGLVTNTEAFF. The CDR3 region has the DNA TGTGCCAGCAGCAGTAACAGGGGGCTTGTTACGAACACTGAAGCTTTCTTT.

In DNA form, the CDR3 reads TGTGCCAGCAGCCCGATAGGACTGGACGCCTACGAGCAGTACTTC. Residues: CASSPIGLDAYEQYF. The chain recombines TRBV7-2 with TRBJ2-7; D perhaps matches TRBD2 (5 bases). CDR1 and CDR2 from the germline V gene are SGHTA and FQGNSA. V was shortened by 5 bases and J by 2 bases, with 16 bases between the two germline ends. The CDR3 has 15 residues.

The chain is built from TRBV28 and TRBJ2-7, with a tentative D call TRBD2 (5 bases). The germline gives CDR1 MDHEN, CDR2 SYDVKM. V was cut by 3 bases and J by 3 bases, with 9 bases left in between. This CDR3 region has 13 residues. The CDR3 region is CASSFPGNYEQYF. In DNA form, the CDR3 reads TGTGCCAGCAGTTTCCCGGGGAACTACGAGCAGTACTTC.

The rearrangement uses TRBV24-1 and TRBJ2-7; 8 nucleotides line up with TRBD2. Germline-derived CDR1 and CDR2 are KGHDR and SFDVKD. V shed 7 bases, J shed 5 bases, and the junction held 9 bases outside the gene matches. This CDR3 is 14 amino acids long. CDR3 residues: CATSDGLASNEQYF. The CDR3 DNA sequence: TGTGCCACCAGCGACGGACTAGCCTCAAACGAGCAGTACTTC.

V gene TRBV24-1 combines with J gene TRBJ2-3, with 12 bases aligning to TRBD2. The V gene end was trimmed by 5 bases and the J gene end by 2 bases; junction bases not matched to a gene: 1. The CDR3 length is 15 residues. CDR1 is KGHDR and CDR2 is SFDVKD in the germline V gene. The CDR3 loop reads CATSGTSGVTDTQYF. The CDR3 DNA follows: TGTGCCACCAGTGGGACTAGCGGGGTCACAGATACGCAGTATTTT.

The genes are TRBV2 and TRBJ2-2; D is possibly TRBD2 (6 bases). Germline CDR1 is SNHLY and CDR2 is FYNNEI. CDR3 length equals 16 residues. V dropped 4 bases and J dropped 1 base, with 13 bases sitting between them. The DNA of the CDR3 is TGTGCCAGCAGTGGTGCGGGGTTGGTGAACACCGGGGAGCTGTTTTTT. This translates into CASSGAGLVNTGELFF. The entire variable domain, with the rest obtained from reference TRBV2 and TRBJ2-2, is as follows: EPEVTQTPSHQVTQMGQEVILRCVPISNHLYFYWYRQILGQKVEFLVSFYNNEISEKSEIFDDQFSVERPDGSNFTLKIRSTKLEDSAMYFCASSGAGLVNTGELFFGEGSRLTVL.

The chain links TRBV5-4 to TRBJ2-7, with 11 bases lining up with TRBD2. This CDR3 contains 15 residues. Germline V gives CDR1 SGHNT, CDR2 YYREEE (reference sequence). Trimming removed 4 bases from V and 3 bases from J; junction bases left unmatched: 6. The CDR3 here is CASSNSGGDNYEQYF. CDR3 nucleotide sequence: TGTGCCAGCAGCAATAGCGGGGGGGATAACTACGAGCAGTACTTC.

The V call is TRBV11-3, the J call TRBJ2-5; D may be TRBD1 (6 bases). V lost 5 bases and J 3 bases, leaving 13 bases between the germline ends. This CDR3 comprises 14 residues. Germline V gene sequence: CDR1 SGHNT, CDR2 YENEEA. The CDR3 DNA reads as TGTGCCAGCAGCACCCAGGGGACGGAAGAGACCCAGTACTTC. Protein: CASSTQGTEETQYF.

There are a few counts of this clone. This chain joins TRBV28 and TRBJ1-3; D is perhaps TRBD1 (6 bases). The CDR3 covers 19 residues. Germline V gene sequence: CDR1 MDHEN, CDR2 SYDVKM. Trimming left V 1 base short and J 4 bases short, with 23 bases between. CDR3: CASSLYPPFSGTRGNTIYF. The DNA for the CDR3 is TGTGCCAGCAGTTTATATCCCCCCTTCTCCGGGACAAGAGGAAACACCATATATTTT.

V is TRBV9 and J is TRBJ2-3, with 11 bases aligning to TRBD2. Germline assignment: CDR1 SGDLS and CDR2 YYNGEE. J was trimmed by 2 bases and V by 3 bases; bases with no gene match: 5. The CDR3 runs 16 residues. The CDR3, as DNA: TGTGCCAGCAGCGCGAGGACTAGCGGGTTCACAGATACGCAGTATTTT. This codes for CASSARTSGFTDTQYF.

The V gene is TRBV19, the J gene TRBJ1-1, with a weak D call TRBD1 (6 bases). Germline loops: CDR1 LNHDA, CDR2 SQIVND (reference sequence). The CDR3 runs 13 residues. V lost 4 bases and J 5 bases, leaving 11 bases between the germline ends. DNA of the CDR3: TGTGCCAGTAGTACAGGGGAGTGGACTGAAGCTTTCTTT. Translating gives CASSTGEWTEAFF. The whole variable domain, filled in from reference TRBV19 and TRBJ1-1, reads DGGITQSPKYLFRKEGQNVTLSCEQNLNHDAMYWYRQDPGQGLRLIYYSQIVNDFQKGDIAEGYSVSREKKESFPLTVTSAQKNPTAFYLCASSTGEWTEAFFGQGTRLTVV.

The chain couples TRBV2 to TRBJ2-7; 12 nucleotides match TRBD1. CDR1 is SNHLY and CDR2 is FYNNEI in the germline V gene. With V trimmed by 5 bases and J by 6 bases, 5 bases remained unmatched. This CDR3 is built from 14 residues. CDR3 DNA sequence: TGTGCCAGCAGTTGGGGGACAGGGGGCTCCGAGCAGTACTTC. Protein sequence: CASSWGTGGSEQYF.

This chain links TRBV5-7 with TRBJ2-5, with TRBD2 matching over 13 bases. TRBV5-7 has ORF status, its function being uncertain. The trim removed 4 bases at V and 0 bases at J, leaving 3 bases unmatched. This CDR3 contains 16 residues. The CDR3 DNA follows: TGTGCCAGCAGCCTACTAGCGGGGGGGGACCAAGAGACCCAGTACTTC. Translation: CASSLLAGGDQETQYF.

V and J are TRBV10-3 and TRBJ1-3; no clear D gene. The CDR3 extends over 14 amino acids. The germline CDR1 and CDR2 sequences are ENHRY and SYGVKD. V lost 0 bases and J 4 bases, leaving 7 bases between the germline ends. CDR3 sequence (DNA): TGTGCCATCAGTGAGTCGGCCGCCGGAAACACCATATATTTT. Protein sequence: CAISESAAGNTIYF.

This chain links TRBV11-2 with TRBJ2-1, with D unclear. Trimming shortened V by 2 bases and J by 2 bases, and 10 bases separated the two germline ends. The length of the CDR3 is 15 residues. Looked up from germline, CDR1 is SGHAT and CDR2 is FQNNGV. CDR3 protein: CASSLRDNTYNEQFF. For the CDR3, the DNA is TGTGCCAGCAGCTTACGAGACAACACCTACAATGAGCAGTTCTTC.